This is a list of T cell receptor beta chains from one sample in a study of a mutant IDH1 vaccine in newly diagnosed glioma. Their specific antigens are unknown. The assay was immunoSEQ multiplex PCR, and TCRdb's table has in-frame clones only and misses some. The data show tens of thousands of clones, 65% to 90% seen once. The sample was PBMCs, taken from a glioma patient whose treatment included an IDH1 peptide vaccine. The receptors were sampled from a woman between 45 and 65 years old with glioma. The CDR3 runs from the conserved cysteine through the conserved F or W. The D gene is left open where the match is weak. Size values are once, few and many counts, or a class for expanded clones, and some rows have none.

>-|TRBV10-2|-|TRBJ1-1
TGCGCCAGCAGTGGGACAAACACTGAAGCTTTCTTT
CASSGTNTEAFF
>-|TRBV9|-|TRBJ1-1
TGTGCCAGCAGCCCCGCCTTGGGGGCTGGTCCGAACACTGAAGCTTTCTTT
CASSPALGAGPNTEAFF
>-|TRBV4-2|-|TRBJ2-1
TGTGCCAGCAGCCAAGCATACCCAGAAGGCGGCAATGAGCAGTTCTTC
CASSQAYPEGGNEQFF
>few|TRBV9|-|TRBJ1-5
TGTGCCAGCAGCGCCGGGACAATCGGAAATCAGCCCCAGCATTTT
CASSAGTIGNQPQHF
>-|TRBV2|-|TRBJ1-4
TGTGCCAGCAGTGATGGGGGGCGGCATAATGAAAAACTGTTTTTT
CASSDGGRHNEKLFF
>-|TRBV27|-|TRBJ1-5
TGTGCCAGCAGTTTGGCAGGACAGCCCCAGCATTTT
CASSLAGQPQHF
>-|TRBV28|TRBD2|TRBJ2-7
TGTGCCAGCACCATAGGAGGCGGGGGTACCTCCTACGAGCAGTACTTC
CASTIGGGGTSYEQYF
>-|TRBV4-2|-|TRBJ2-5
TGTGCCAGCAGCCTAAGAGGTGGATCCCAAGAGACCCAGTACTTC
CASSLRGGSQETQYF
>-|TRBV4-1|-|TRBJ1-1
TGCGCCAGCAGCCGAGGGGTGCAGGCGAACACTGAAGCTTTCTTT
CASSRGVQANTEAFF
>-|TRBV6-1|TRBD2|TRBJ2-7
TGTGCCAGCAGTGAGCGGGGGTTCAACGAGCAGTACTTC
CASSERGFNEQYF
>-|TRBV11-2|-|TRBJ1-1
TGTGCCAGCAGCCGAGGGTCGGGGCTGAACACTGAAGCTTTCTTT
CASSRGSGLNTEAFF
>-|TRBV4-1|-|TRBJ2-5
TGCGCCAGCAGCCAAGAACCTACCCAGGGTCTAGAGACCCAGTACTTC
CASSQEPTQGLETQYF
>-|TRBV18|-|TRBJ1-1
TGTGCCAGCTCACAGCGGGACAATCGAGCTTTCTTT
CASSQRDNRAFF
>-|TRBV6-6|TRBD1|TRBJ1-1
TGTGCCAGCAGTTTCACAGGGGGCACTGAAGCTTTCTTT
CASSFTGGTEAFF
>-|TRBV27|-|TRBJ2-1
TGTGCCAGCAGTAGCCCTCTGGGGCTCTACAATGAGCAGTTCTTC
CASSSPLGLYNEQFF
>-|TRBV6-5|-|TRBJ1-1
TGTGCCAGCAGCCCTCATAACACTGAAGCTTTCTTT
CASSPHNTEAFF
>-|TRBV28|TRBD1|TRBJ1-1
TGTGCCAGCAGCCTGCGGAGGACAGGGGAGACTGAAGCTTTCTTT
CASSLRRTGETEAFF
>-|TRBV7-2|-|TRBJ2-7
TGTGCCAGCAGCGGCCCCAAGGCCTACGAGCAGTACTTC
CASSGPKAYEQYF
>-|TRBV5-1|TRBD1|TRBJ2-5
TGCGCCAGCAGCTTGGCCGGGACAGGGAGCCAAGAGACCCAGTACTTC
CASSLAGTGSQETQYF
>-|TRBV9|-|TRBJ1-4
TGTGCCAGCAGCGTAGCAGACAGTAATGAAAAACTGTTTTTT
CASSVADSNEKLFF
>-|TRBV7-2|-|TRBJ1-1
TGTGCCAGCAGCTTAGCACGGAACACTGAAGCTTTCTTT
CASSLARNTEAFF
>-|TRBV6-5|-|TRBJ1-1
TGTGCCAGCAGTTACTGGCAGAGTAACACTGAAGCTTTCTTT
CASSYWQSNTEAFF
>once|TRBV9|TRBD2|TRBJ2-3
TGTGCCAGCAGCCGAGCGCGGGGGGGAGGCACAGATACGCAGTATTTT
CASSRARGGGTDTQYF
>once|TRBV5-1|-|TRBJ1-1
TGCGCCAGCAGCTTGGCCACGGGAACTGAAGCTTTCTTT
CASSLATGTEAFF
>-|TRBV5-4|TRBD1|TRBJ2-7
TGTGCCAGCAGCCCGCCGGGACAGGGGGGTTCCTACGAGCAGTACTTC
CASSPPGQGGSYEQYF
>-|TRBV14|TRBD1|TRBJ2-7
TGTGCCAGCAGCCAAGGGGGGACAGGGGTTCCCTACGAGCAGTACTTC
CASSQGGTGVPYEQYF
>-|TRBV2|-|TRBJ1-4
TGTGCCAGCAGTGAAACGGGGGGCTTTAATGAAAAACTGTTTTTT
CASSETGGFNEKLFF
>-|TRBV5-6|-|TRBJ1-1
TGTGCCAGCAGCTTCAAAGTGGAGGGAGGTTTGAACACTGAAGCTTTCTTT
CASSFKVEGGLNTEAFF
>-|TRBV7-9|-|TRBJ1-1
TGTGCCAGCAGCTTCCAGGCTAACACTGAAGCTTTCTTT
CASSFQANTEAFF
>-|TRBV7-9|TRBD1|TRBJ1-1
TGTGCCAGCAGACTAAATCAGGGGGCGCGAGCTGAAGCTTTCTTT
CASRLNQGARAEAFF
>once|TRBV4-1|TRBD2|TRBJ2-7
TGCGCCAGCAGCCTCCTCAGCGGGGACCTCTCCGAGCAGTACTTC
CASSLLSGDLSEQYF
>once|TRBV5-1|-|TRBJ2-7
TGCGCCAGCAGCTTGATGGGGCTAGCGACCCACGAGCAGTACTTC
CASSLMGLATHEQYF
>-|TRBV23-1|TRBD2|TRBJ2-7
TGCGCCAGCAGCCATTCGGGACTAGCGGTCTCCGAGCAGTACTTC
CASSHSGLAVSEQYF
>-|TRBV6-1|TRBD1|TRBJ2-1
TGTGCCAGCAGTGAAGAGGGGGCCCCTATCTTC
CASSEEGAPIF
>-|TRBV9|-|TRBJ1-1
TGTGCCAGCGGGGGGTACACTGAAGCTTTCTTT
CASGGYTEAFF
>-|TRBV6-5|-|TRBJ1-4
TGTGCCAGCAGTTACGGGACAACTAATGAAAAACTGTTTTTT
CASSYGTTNEKLFF
>once|TRBV5-1|TRBD1|TRBJ2-7
TGCGCCAGCAGCTCCCGGGACAGGGTGTCCGAGCAGTACTTC
CASSSRDRVSEQYF
>-|TRBV2|TRBD1|TRBJ2-7
TGTGCCAGCAGGGGGGACAGCAGATCCTACGAGCAGTACTTC
CASRGDSRSYEQYF
>-|TRBV2|-|TRBJ1-4
TGTGCCAGCAGGGGACCTCTGAGTGCAACTAATGAAAAACTGTTTTTT
CASRGPLSATNEKLFF
>-|TRBV10-1|TRBD1|TRBJ1-5
TGCGCCAGCAATGGGACAGGGGTTAATAAAGGGCCCCAGCATTTT
CASNGTGVNKGPQHF